One TCR beta chain is described in this entry. The primer mix had 60 Vbeta and 13 Jbeta primers. Sequencing used immunoSEQ multiplex PCR; TCRdb keeps in-frame clones, though not all of them. This sample's table reports 120,000 to 150,000 clones. This entry belongs to a study of cytomegalovirus exposure and HLA in healthy donors. CDR3 length: 14 residues. Germline CDR1 is PRHDT and CDR2 is FYEKMQ (reference sequence). V lost 2 bases to trimming and J lost 0 bases, with 8 bases between them. The sequenced material came from PBMCs. This sequence joins TRBV13 and TRBJ2-7; no firm D call. The sequence derives from a woman aged 45-59 years in good health and CMV-seronegative. The DNA of the CDR3 is TGTGCCAGCAGCTTAACTGTTAGCTCCTACGAGCAGTACTTC. It is translated as CASSLTVSSYEQYF.